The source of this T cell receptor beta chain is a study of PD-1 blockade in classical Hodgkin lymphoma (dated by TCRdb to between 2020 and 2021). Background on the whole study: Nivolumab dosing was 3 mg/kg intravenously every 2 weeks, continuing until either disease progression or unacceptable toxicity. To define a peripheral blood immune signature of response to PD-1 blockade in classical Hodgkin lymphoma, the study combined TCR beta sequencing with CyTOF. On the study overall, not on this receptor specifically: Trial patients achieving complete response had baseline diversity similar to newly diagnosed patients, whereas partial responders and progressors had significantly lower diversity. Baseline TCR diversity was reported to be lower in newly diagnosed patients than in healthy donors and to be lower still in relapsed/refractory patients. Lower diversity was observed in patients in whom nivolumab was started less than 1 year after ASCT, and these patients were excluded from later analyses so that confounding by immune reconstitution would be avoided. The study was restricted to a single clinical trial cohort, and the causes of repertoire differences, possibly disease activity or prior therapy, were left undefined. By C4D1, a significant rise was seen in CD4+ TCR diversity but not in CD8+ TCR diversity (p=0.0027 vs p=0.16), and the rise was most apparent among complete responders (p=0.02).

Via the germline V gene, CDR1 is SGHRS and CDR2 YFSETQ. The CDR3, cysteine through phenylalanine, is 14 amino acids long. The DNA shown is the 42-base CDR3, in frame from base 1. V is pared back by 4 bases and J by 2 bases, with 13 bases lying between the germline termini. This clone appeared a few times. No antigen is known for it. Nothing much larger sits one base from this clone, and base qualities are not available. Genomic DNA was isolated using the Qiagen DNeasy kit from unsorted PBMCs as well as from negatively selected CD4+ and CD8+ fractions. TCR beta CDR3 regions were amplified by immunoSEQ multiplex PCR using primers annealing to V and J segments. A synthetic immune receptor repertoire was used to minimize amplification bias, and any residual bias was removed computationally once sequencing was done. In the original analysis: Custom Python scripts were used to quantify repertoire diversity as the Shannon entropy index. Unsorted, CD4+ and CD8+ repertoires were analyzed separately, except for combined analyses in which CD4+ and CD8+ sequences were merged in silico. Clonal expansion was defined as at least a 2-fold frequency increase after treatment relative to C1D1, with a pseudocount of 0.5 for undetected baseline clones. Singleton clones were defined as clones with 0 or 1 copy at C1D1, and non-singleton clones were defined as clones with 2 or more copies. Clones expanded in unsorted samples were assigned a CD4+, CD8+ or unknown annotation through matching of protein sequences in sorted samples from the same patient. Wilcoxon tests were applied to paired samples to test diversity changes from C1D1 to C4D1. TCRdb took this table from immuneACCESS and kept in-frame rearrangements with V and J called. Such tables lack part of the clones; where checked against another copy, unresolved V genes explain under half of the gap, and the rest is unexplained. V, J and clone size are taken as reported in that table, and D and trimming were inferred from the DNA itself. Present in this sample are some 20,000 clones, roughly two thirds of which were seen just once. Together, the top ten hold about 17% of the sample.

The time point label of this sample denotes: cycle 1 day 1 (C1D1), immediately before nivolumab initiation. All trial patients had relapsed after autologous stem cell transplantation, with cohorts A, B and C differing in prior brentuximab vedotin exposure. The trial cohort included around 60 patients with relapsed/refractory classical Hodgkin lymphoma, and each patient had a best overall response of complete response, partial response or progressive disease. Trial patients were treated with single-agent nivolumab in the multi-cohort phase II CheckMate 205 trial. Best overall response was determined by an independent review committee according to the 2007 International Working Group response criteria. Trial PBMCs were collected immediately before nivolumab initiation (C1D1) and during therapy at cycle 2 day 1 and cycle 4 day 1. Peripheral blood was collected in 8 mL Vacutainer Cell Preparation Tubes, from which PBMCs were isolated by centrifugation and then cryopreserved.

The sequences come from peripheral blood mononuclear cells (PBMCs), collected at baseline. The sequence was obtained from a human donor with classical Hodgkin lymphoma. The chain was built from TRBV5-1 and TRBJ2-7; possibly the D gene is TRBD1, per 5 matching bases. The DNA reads TGCGCCAGCAGCCCAATTGACAGAGCCTACGAGCAGTACTTC. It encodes CASSPIDRAYEQYF.